This T cell receptor beta chain originates from a study of CD8 T cells in ankylosing spondylitis. Note on this clonotype: Antigen unknown.

Trimming removed 8 bases from V and 1 base from J, with 12 bases in between. This CDR3 spans 13 amino acids. One entry per CDR3 protein results from TCRdb running MiXCR on the 5' RACE reads. The repertoire holds about 400,000 distinct CDR3 sequences, with approximately 20% as singletons. General study points: Apparently characteristic of ankylosing spondylitis blood was a TCR beta motif (eight highly homologous variants).

Sequencing was performed on blood, either unsorted or a sorted T cell fraction (not recorded which). The TCR originated in a male donor with ankylosing spondylitis. This chain joins TRBV12-3 or TRBV12-4 and TRBJ2-7, with D perhaps TRBD1 or TRBD2 (7 bases each). The CDR3 DNA is TGTGCCAGCCACAGGGGAGGGTCCTACGAGCAGTACTTC. This encodes CASHRGGSYEQYF.